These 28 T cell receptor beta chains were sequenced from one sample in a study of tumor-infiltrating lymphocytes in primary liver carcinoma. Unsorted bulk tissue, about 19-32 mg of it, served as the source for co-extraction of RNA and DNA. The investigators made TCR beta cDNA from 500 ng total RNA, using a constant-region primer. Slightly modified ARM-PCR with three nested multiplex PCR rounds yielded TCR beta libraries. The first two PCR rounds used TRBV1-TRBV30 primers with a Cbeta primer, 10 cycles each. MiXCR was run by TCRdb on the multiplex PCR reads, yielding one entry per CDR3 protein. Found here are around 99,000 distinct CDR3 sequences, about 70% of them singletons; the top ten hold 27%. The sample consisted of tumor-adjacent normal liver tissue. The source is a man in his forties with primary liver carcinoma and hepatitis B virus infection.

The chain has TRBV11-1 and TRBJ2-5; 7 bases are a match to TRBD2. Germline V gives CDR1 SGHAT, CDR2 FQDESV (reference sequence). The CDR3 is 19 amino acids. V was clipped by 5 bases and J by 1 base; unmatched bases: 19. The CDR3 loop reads CASSPPREVWRDFQETQYF. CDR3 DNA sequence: TGTGCCAGCAGCCCGCCCCGGGAGGTCTGGAGGGACTTCCAAGAGACCCAGTACTTC. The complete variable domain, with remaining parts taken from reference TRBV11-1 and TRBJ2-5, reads EAEVAQSPRYKITEKSQAVAFWCDPISGHATLYWYRQILGQGPELLVQFQDESVVDDSQLPKDRFSAERLKGVDSTLKIQPAELGDSAMYLCASSPPREVWRDFQETQYFGPGTRLLVL.

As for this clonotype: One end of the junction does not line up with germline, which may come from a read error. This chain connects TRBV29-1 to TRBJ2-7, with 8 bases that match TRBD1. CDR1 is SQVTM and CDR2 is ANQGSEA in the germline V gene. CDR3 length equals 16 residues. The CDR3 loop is CSVEVHQTGVSYEHYF. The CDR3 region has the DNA TGCAGCGTTGAAGTACATCAGACAGGGGTGTCCTACGAGCATTATTTC.

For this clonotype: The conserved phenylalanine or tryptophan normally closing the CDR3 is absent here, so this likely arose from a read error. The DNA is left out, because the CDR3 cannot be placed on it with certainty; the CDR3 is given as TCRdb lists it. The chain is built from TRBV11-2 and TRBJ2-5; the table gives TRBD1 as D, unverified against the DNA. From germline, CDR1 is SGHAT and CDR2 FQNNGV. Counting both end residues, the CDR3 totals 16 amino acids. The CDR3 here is CASSLGLTGDGETHYL.

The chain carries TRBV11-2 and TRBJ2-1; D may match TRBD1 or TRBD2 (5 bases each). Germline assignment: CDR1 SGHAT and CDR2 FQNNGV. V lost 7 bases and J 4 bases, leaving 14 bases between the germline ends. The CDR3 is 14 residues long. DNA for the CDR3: TGTGCCAGCAACTACGGGGCAGCATACAATGAGCAGTTCTTC. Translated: CASNYGAAYNEQFF.

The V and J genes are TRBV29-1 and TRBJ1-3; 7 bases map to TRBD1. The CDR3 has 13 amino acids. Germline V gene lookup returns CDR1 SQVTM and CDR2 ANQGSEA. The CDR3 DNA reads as TGCAACATGGGGGACAGCGGTCGGAACACCATATATTTT. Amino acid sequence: CNMGDSGRNTIYF.

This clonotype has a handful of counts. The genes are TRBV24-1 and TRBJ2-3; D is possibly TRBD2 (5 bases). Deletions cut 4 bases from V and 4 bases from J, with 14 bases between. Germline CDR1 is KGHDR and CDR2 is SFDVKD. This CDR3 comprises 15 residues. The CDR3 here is CATSDTRDHADTQYF. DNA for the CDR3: TGTGCCACCAGTGACACTCGGGATCACGCAGATACGCAGTATTTT.

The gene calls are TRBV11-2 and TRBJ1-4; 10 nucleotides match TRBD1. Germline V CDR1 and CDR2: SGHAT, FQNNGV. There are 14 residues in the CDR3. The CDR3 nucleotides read TGTATCTGCAGCTTCGGACAGGGGGTTGAAAAACTGTTTTTT. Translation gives CICSFGQGVEKLFF.

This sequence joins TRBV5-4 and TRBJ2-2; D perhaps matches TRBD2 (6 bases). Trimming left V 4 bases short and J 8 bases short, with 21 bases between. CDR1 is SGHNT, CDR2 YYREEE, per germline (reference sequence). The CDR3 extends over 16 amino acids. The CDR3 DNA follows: TGTGCCAGCAGCCTACCTCTAGTGGGAGGAGCTGGGGAGCTGTTTTTT. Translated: CASSLPLVGGAGELFF.

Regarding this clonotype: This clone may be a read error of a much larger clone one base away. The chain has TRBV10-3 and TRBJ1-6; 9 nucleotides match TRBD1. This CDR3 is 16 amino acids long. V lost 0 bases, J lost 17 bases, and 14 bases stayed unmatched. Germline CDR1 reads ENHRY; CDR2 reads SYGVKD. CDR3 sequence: CAISESGTGTDSSIHF. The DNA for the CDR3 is TGTGCCATCAGTGAGTCCGGGACAGGGACCGATAGTTCAATCCACTTT.

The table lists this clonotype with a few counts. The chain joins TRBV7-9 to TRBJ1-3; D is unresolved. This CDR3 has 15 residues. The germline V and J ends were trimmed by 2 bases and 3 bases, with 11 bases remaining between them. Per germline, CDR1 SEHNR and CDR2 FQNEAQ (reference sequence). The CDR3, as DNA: TGTGCCAGCAGCTTATCCACCAAGGATGGAAACACCATATATTTT. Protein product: CASSLSTKDGNTIYF.

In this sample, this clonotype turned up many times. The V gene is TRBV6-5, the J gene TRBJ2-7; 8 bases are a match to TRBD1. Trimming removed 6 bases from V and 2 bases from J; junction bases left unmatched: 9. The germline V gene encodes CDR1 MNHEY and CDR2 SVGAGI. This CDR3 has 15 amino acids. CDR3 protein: CASSTGTGQTYEQYF. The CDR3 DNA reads TGTGCCAGCAGCACCGGGACAGGACAAACCTACGAGCAGTACTTC.

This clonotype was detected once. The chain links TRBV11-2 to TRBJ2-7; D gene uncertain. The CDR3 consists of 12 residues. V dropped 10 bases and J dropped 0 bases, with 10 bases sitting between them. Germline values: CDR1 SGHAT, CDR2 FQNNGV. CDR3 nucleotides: TGTGCCAAGAGAAGGAGCTCCTACGAGCAGTACTTC. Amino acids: CAKRRSSYEQYF.

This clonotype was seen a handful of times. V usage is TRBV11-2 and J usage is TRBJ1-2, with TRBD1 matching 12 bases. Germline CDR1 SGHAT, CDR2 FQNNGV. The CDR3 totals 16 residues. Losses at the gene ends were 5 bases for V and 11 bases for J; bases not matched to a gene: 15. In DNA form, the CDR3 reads TGTGCCAGCAGCCCAGTAGGGGGACAGGGGGCAGGTGGATACACCTTC. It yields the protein CASSPVGGQGAGGYTF.

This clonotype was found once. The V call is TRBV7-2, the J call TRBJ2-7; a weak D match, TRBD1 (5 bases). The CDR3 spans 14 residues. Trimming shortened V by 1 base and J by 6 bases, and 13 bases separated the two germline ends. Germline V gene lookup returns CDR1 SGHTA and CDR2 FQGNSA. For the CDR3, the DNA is TGTGCCAGCAGCTTAGACTGGACAAGGGGCGAGCAGTACTTC. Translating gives CASSLDWTRGEQYF.

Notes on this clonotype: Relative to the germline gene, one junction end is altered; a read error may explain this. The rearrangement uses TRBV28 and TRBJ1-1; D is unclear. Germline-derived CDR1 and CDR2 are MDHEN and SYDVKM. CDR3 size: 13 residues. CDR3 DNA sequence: TGTGTCAGCAGCCCCTCGGCTAACACTGAAGCTTTCTTT. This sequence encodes CVSSPSANTEAFF.

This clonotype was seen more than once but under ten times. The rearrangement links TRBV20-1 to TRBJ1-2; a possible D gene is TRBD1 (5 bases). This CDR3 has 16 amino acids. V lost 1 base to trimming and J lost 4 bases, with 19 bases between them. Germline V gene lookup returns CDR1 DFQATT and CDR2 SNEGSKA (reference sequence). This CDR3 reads CSARGVGQGSLYGYTF. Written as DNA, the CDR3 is TGCAGTGCTAGAGGGGTTGGTCAGGGATCCCTCTATGGCTACACCTTC.

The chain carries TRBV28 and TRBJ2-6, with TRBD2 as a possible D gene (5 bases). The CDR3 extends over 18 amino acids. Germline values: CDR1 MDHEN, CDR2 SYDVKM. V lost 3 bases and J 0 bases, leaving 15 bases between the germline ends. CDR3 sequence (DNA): TGTGCCAGCAGTTTGGCCGGCTGGGGAGACTCTGGGGCCAACGTCCTGACTTTC. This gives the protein CASSLAGWGDSGANVLTF.

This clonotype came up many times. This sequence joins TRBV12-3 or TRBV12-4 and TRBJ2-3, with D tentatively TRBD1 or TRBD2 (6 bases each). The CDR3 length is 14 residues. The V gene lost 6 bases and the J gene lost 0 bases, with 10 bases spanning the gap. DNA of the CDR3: TGTGCCAGCAGGTCGGGGGCAAGCACAGATACGCAGTATTTT. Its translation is CASRSGASTDTQYF.

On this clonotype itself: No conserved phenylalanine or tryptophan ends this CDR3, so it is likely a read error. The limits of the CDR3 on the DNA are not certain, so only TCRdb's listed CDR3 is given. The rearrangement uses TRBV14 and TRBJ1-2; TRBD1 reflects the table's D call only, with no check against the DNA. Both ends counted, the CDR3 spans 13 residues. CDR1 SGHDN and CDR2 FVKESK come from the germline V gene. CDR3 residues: CASSRGQGDGNTL.

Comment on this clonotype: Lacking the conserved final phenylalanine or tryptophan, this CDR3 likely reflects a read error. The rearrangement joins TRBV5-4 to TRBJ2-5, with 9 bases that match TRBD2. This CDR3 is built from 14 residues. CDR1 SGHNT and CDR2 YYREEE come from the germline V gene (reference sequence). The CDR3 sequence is CSSSGGTEWDTQYS. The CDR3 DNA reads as TGTTCCAGCAGCGGGGGGACAGAATGGGATACCCAGTACTCC.

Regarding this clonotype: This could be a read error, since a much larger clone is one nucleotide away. The CDR3 spells CASSRTENQPQYF. The CDR3 bases are TGCGCCAGCAGCCGGACAGAGAATCAGCCCCAGTATTTT. The genes are TRBV10-2 and TRBJ1-5; tentatively, D is TRBD1 (6 bases). The closer fit of TRBJ2-3 to the DNA end suggests the J call may be wrong. Germline V gives CDR1 WSHSY, CDR2 SAAADI. This CDR3 has 13 residues.

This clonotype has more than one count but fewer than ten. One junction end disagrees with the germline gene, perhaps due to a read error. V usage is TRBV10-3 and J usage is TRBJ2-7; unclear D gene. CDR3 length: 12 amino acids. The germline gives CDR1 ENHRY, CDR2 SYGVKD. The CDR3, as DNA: TGTGTCATCAGCCGAGATGACTCAGCGCAATACTTC. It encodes CVISRDDSAQYF.

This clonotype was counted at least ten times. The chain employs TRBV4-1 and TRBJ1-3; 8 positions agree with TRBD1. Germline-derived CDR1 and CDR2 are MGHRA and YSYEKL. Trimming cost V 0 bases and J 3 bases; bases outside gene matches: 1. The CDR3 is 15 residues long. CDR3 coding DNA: TGCGCCAGCAGCCAAGAGGACAGGGTTGGAAACACCATATATTTT. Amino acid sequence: CASSQEDRVGNTIYF.

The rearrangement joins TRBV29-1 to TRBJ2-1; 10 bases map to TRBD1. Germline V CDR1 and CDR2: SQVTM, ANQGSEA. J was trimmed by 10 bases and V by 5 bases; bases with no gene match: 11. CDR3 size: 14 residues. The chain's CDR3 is CSVTGTGVPNEQFF. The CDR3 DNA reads TGCAGCGTTACTGGGACAGGGGTGCCCAACGAGCAGTTCTTC.

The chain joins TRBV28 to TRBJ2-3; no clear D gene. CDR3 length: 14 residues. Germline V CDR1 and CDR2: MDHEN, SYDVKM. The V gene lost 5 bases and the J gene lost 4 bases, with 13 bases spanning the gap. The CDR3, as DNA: TGTGCCAGCAGTACACAGTACGGGTCAGATACGCAGTATTTT. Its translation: CASSTQYGSDTQYF.

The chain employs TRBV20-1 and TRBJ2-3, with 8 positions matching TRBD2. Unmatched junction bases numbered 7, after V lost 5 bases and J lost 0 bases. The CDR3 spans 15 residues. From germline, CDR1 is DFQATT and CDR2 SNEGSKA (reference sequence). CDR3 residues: CSAPAPSGSTDTQYF. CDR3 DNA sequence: TGCAGTGCTCCTGCCCCTAGCGGGAGCACAGATACGCAGTATTTT.

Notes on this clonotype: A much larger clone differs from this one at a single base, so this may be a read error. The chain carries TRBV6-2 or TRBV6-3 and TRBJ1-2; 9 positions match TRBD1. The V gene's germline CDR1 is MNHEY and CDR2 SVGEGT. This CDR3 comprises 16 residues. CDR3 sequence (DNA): TGTGCCACCAACGAGGGACAGGGAACAACTAACTATAGCTACACCTTC. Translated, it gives CATNEGQGTTNYSYTF.

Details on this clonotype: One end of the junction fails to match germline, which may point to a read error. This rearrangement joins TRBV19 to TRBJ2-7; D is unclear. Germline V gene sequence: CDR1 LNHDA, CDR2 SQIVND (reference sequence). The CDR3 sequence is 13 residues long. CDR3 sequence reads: CVSSIGAAYEQYF. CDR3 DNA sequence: TGTGTCAGTAGTATAGGAGCAGCCTACGAGCAGTACTTC.